Detailed here is one TCR beta chain. Its antigen is undetermined. MiXCR was run by TCRdb on the RT-PCR reads, yielding one entry per CDR3 protein. Among about 480,000 distinct CDR3 sequences listed, over 10% were seen once. This entry belongs to a study of response to subunit inactivated influenza vaccine. V was shortened by 5 bases and J by 1 base, with 15 bases between the two germline ends. Looked up from germline, CDR1 is MDHEN and CDR2 is SYDVKM. The CDR3 extends over 16 amino acids. Findings and caveats of the study: The authors suggested that every seasonal influenza vaccination recruits few new T cells.

Sequenced material: PBMCs from blood, taken roughly 46 days after vaccination. The source is a middle-aged man who received an inactivated influenza vaccine. The rearrangement joins TRBV28 to TRBJ2-4, with D tentatively TRBD1 (5 bases). CDR3 protein: CASSPRQLFAKNIQYF. CDR3 DNA sequence: TGTGCCAGCAGTCCCCGACAGTTGTTTGCCAAAAACATTCAGTACTTC.